These T cell receptor beta chains were read from a single sample in a study of T cell clonotyping in hematopoietic cell transplantation. Repertoires were generated with immunoSEQ multiplex PCR, while TCRdb's copy carries only in-frame clones and drops some. The sample consists of around 26,000 clones, under 90% of them appearing once. The sequenced sample was peripheral blood mononuclear cells, obtained before stem cell transplant. Every receptor here comes from a middle-aged man with acute myeloid leukemia. Some clones in this sample may be carry-over from other donors' samples. Each CDR3 is given without its conserved first and last residue. The order of the fields is J gene, V gene, CDR3 protein.

>TRBJ2-2|TRBV10-3
AIRPGQGTTGTGELF
>TRBJ2-1|TRBV6-1
ASSPGTGTRHEQF
>TRBJ1-2|TRBV5-6
ASSFGENYGYT
>TRBJ1-4|TRBV29-1
SVGTREKLF
>TRBJ2-1|TRBV4-2
ASSQDSGNFYNEQF
>TRBJ1-5|TRBV27
ASSLLGNQPQH
>TRBJ2-7|TRBV30
AWRGQGYSYEQY
>TRBJ2-5|TRBV6-4
ASSDTQETQY
>TRBJ1-1|TRBV19
ASSIVTQAVNTEAF
>TRBJ1-6|TRBV30
AWSLGGTSNSPLH
>TRBJ1-4|TRBV7-2
ASSFWNDEKLF
>TRBJ1-4|TRBV4-1
ASSRGGVWDEKLF
>TRBJ2-1|TRBV19
ASRGGYNEQF
>TRBJ2-3|TRBV7-7
ASSQLLSGNSTDTQY
>TRBJ1-1|TRBV6-5
ASSYRDRGNTEAF
>TRBJ2-1|TRBV9
ASSVGQSSYNEQF
>TRBJ2-2|TRBV2
ASRAVRLAANTGELF
>TRBJ2-2|TRBV27
ASSLPGQPNTGELF
>TRBJ2-7|TRBV11-3
ASSSRTSWHEQY
>TRBJ2-3|TRBV29-1
SVLQGADTQY
>TRBJ2-7|TRBV28
ASSLSASGSYEQY
>TRBJ2-7|TRBV13
ASSRRSDEQY
>TRBJ1-3|TRBV10-3
ATSAVGNTIY
>TRBJ1-2|TRBV2
ASSTLRDDWGNYGYT
>TRBJ1-2|TRBV10-3
AITDDRSNYGYT
>TRBJ2-3|TRBV20-1
SARDGTI
>TRBJ2-5|TRBV28
ASSFLREVGQETQY
>TRBJ2-7|TRBV10-3
AISDSGQGYEQY
>TRBJ1-2|TRBV7-2
ASSLGYVAANYGYT
>TRBJ2-1|TRBV2
ASSWDRAYNEQF
>TRBJ2-1|TRBV7-2
ASSLEPFTGDEQF
>TRBJ1-4|TRBV6-4
AGRKPTNEKLF
>TRBJ2-7|TRBV25-1
ASSASPGLAGTYEQY
>TRBJ1-5|TRBV28
ASTPGGAAGNQPQH
>TRBJ2-1|TRBV30
AWSVFSPREQF
>TRBJ2-7|TRBV10-3
ATSRTSGGYEQY
>TRBJ2-3|TRBV29-1
SVAGQNTDTQY
>TRBJ2-3|TRBV7-2
ASSFGLTDTQY
>TRBJ2-1|TRBV10-3
AINERQSSYNEQF
>TRBJ1-2|TRBV6-5
ASRVGHYYGYT
>TRBJ1-1|TRBV27
ASSSHYRVNTEAF
>TRBJ1-2|TRBV9
ASSANYGYT
>TRBJ2-7|TRBV5-1
ASSTAVGAYEQY
>TRBJ2-3|TRBV9
ASSPPWGGGTDTQY
>TRBJ2-2|TRBV29-1
SVARAGELF
>TRBJ2-7|TRBV5-1
ASSLAGPSYEQY
>TRBJ2-3|TRBV5-1
ASRRTAVGDTQY
>TRBJ2-1|TRBV10-3
AIRGLAGYNEQF
>TRBJ1-4|TRBV7-9
ASSSDRGNEKLF
>TRBJ2-7|TRBV23-1
ASRTLQGPSYEQY
>TRBJ2-5|TRBV11-3
ASSSGGWGEQETQY
>TRBJ2-7|TRBV28
ASSLLGGDLYEQY
>TRBJ1-1|TRBV30
AWGDNFMNTEAF
>TRBJ2-5|TRBV4-1
ASSPGGAETQY
>TRBJ1-2|TRBV4-2
ASSQDATYYYGYT
>TRBJ1-1|TRBV28
ASSFHSGQRSTEAF
>TRBJ2-7|TRBV27
ATFPGSYEQY